A selection of T cell receptor beta chains follows, all from one sample in a study of human T cells and chemical hapten exposure. MiXCR, applied by TCRdb to the RACE reads, yields one record per CDR3 protein. The sample consists of some 400,000 distinct CDR3 sequences, more than 4.5% of them appearing once. The input for sequencing was whole blood, taken in connection with sensitization to the hapten diphenylcyclopropenone (DPC). The receptors derive from a woman aged 45-60 years with alopecia areata. Some clones in this sample may be carry-over from other donors' samples. CDR3s leave out the opening cysteine and the closing phenylalanine or tryptophan. Size is omitted from some rows. Given values are once, few, many or a class for expanded clones.

v_call: TRBV5-1; clone_size: few; cdr3_aa: ASSRGGAEGYEQY
v_call: TRBV27; clone_size: many; cdr3_aa: ASRIGSEAF
v_call: TRBV7-2; clone_size: -; cdr3_aa: ASSRRLYGYT
v_call: TRBV7-9; clone_size: -; cdr3_aa: ASSHVRGPSEQY
v_call: TRBV20-1; clone_size: many; cdr3_aa: SARLLAGQETQY
v_call: TRBV7-2; clone_size: few; cdr3_aa: ASATSMNTEAF
v_call: TRBV29-1; clone_size: -; cdr3_aa: SVLHGANTEAF
v_call: TRBV6-6; clone_size: many; cdr3_aa: ASSYGGPGNTIY
v_call: TRBV11-2; clone_size: few; cdr3_aa: ASRLGTAGNTIY
v_call: TRBV10-3; clone_size: many; cdr3_aa: AISLATDTQY
v_call: TRBV9; clone_size: many; cdr3_aa: ASSVQLAGGPHEQF
v_call: TRBV7-9; clone_size: many; cdr3_aa: ASSLASRQPQETQY
v_call: TRBV6-6; clone_size: few; cdr3_aa: ASSSPLPGGSTDTQY
v_call: TRBV19; clone_size: -; cdr3_aa: ASSSPHGWSSYEQY
v_call: TRBV12-3/TRBV12-4; clone_size: many; cdr3_aa: ASSFLAANTGELF
v_call: TRBV10-3; clone_size: many; cdr3_aa: AIRSSGETQY
v_call: TRBV20-1; clone_size: few; cdr3_aa: SAPVGTGDPSGANVLT
v_call: TRBV29-1; clone_size: many; cdr3_aa: SVDPGQGEKLF
v_call: TRBV3-1; clone_size: many; cdr3_aa: ASSRSRQPSEKLF
v_call: TRBV12-3/TRBV12-4; clone_size: many; cdr3_aa: ASIFSASTDTQY
v_call: TRBV5-5; clone_size: few; cdr3_aa: ASSLGGLERAGELF
v_call: TRBV25-1; clone_size: many; cdr3_aa: ASSVDRARSLY
v_call: TRBV5-1; clone_size: many; cdr3_aa: ASSPMTSGPLGQETQY
v_call: TRBV9; clone_size: many; cdr3_aa: ASSPRPQGEQY
v_call: TRBV7-6; clone_size: many; cdr3_aa: ASSLVGLSYNEQF
v_call: TRBV5-6; clone_size: few; cdr3_aa: ASSVNHRGKETQY
v_call: TRBV15; clone_size: few; cdr3_aa: ATSGIGQLNSPLH
v_call: TRBV20-1; clone_size: many; cdr3_aa: SAGTDRERAF
v_call: TRBV27; clone_size: -; cdr3_aa: ASSPPSGGPYNEQF
v_call: TRBV6-5; clone_size: many; cdr3_aa: ASSSPSSGNTIY
v_call: TRBV12-3/TRBV12-4; clone_size: many; cdr3_aa: ASSPGPALNTEAF
v_call: TRBV6-5; clone_size: -; cdr3_aa: ASSTARGGSNQPQH
v_call: TRBV7-2; clone_size: many; cdr3_aa: ASSLSRANQPQH
v_call: TRBV20-1; clone_size: many; cdr3_aa: SARELSTIATNEKLF
v_call: TRBV27; clone_size: few; cdr3_aa: ASGLDGYNQPQH
v_call: TRBV5-1; clone_size: many; cdr3_aa: ASSLSGTAGTEAF
v_call: TRBV29-1; clone_size: many; cdr3_aa: SVGFGTEAF
v_call: TRBV10-3; clone_size: -; cdr3_aa: ATSQLEAGGDNEQF
v_call: TRBV12-3/TRBV12-4; clone_size: many; cdr3_aa: ASSPDRVEDGYT
v_call: TRBV6-1; clone_size: few; cdr3_aa: ASSEEGIVGQIQETQY
v_call: TRBV5-1; clone_size: few; cdr3_aa: ASSLEGPLQY